Listed below are T cell receptor beta chains from one sample, sequenced in a study of OX40 agonist ivuxolimab in advanced cancers. Measured with immunoSEQ multiplex PCR; TCRdb has only the in-frame clones, and not every one. The repertoire holds 61,000 or so clones, with more than 85% as singletons. The sequencing used CD4+ or CD8+ T cells sorted from blood, collected in a trial of the OX40 agonist ivuxolimab. The receptors here all came from an adult with an advanced solid tumor such as melanoma, head and neck, liver or kidney cancer. The CDR3 runs from the conserved cysteine through the conserved F or W. The D gene is left open where the match is weak. Clone sizes are given selectively: once, few, many, or a class where the clone is expanded.

d_call j_call v_call clone_size cdr3_aa cdr3_nt
NA TRBJ1-2 TRBV5-1 NA CASSLDRAYYGYTF TGCGCCAGCAGCTTGGACAGGGCTTACTATGGCTACACCTTC
NA TRBJ1-1 TRBV18 few CASSSIEGTEAFF TGTGCCAGCTCATCGATCGAGGGGACTGAAGCTTTCTTT
NA TRBJ2-5 TRBV5-1 NA CASSAGTARGETQYF TGCGCCAGCAGCGCCGGGACCGCGCGAGGGGAGACCCAGTACTTC
TRBD1 TRBJ1-4 TRBV5-1 NA CASSSGTGSRYEKLFF TGCGCCAGCAGCTCCGGGACAGGGAGTCGATATGAAAAACTGTTTTTT
TRBD2 TRBJ2-1 TRBV7-2 NA CASSGGWLAGPLYNEQFF TGTGCCAGCAGCGGGGGGTGGCTAGCGGGGCCCCTCTACAATGAGCAGTTCTTC
NA TRBJ1-2 TRBV7-2 once CASSLTGTINYGYTF TGTGCCAGCAGCTTAACCGGGACAATTAACTATGGCTACACCTTC
TRBD1 TRBJ2-2 TRBV7-9 NA CASSLPPGQAQLTGELFF TGTGCCAGCAGTTTACCTCCGGGACAGGCCCAGCTGACCGGGGAGCTGTTTTTT
NA TRBJ2-5 TRBV7-6 NA CASSFEPGEETQYF TGTGCCAGCAGCTTCGAACCAGGGGAAGAGACCCAGTACTTC
NA TRBJ1-4 TRBV28 NA CASSFIGSNEKLFF TGTGCCAGCAGTTTCATCGGTTCTAATGAAAAACTGTTTTTT
NA TRBJ1-2 TRBV5-1 NA CASSQTGNYGYTF TGCGCCAGCAGCCAAACAGGGAACTATGGCTACACCTTC
TRBD1 TRBJ1-5 TRBV18 few CASSPTGPFGNQPQHF TGTGCCAGCTCACCGACAGGGCCTTTTGGTAATCAGCCCCAGCATTTT
NA TRBJ1-4 TRBV28 NA CASSLVGETNEKLFF TGTGCCAGCAGTTTGGTGGGTGAAACTAATGAAAAACTGTTTTTT
NA TRBJ1-5 TRBV5-5 NA CASSLTLSNQPQHF TGTGCCAGCAGCCTGACACTTAGCAATCAGCCCCAGCATTTT
NA TRBJ1-3 TRBV5-5 NA CASSLLDRGSSGNTIYF TGTGCCAGCAGCCTCCTGGACAGAGGCAGCTCTGGAAACACCATATATTTT
TRBD1 TRBJ1-2 TRBV18 NA CASSTAGGQGAFGYTF TGTGCCAGCTCGACCGCAGGGGGACAGGGTGCCTTTGGCTACACCTTC
TRBD2 TRBJ2-5 TRBV15 once CATSRELAAIGETQYF TGTGCCACCAGCAGAGAGCTAGCGGCGATTGGAGAGACCCAGTACTTC
NA TRBJ1-6 TRBV6-6 NA CASSYGGANSPLHF TGTGCCAGCAGTTACGGAGGGGCCAATTCACCCCTCCACTTT
NA TRBJ1-1 TRBV28 NA CASSLRPRDTEAFF TGTGCCAGCAGTTTACGACCAAGGGACACTGAAGCTTTCTTT
TRBD1 TRBJ1-1 TRBV9 once CASSARGQPNTEAFF TGTGCCAGCAGCGCCCGGGGACAGCCGAACACTGAAGCTTTCTTT
TRBD1 TRBJ2-7 TRBV27 NA CASSLGAWTGSYEQYF TGTGCCAGCAGTTTAGGGGCTTGGACAGGGTCGTACGAGCAGTACTTC
NA TRBJ1-4 TRBV19 NA CASSTSRTRNEKLFF TGTGCCAGTAGTACCTCTAGGACACGTAATGAAAAACTGTTTTTT
NA TRBJ1-2 TRBV11-2 NA CASSRRRDGYGYTF TGTGCCAGCAGCCGAAGAAGGGACGGATATGGCTACACCTTC
NA TRBJ1-2 TRBV18 few CASSPEPGNGYTF TGTGCCAGCTCACCAGAGCCCGGGAATGGCTACACCTTC
TRBD2 TRBJ2-3 TRBV29-1 NA CSVQTSRGTDTQYF TGCAGCGTCCAGACTAGCAGGGGCACAGATACGCAGTATTTT
NA TRBJ1-2 TRBV30 NA CAWSVPGTYGYTF TGTGCCTGGAGTGTGCCAGGGACCTATGGCTACACCTTC
NA TRBJ2-3 TRBV5-1 NA CASNHRGDTQYF TGCGCCAGCAACCATCGAGGAGATACGCAGTATTTT
NA TRBJ1-6 TRBV18 NA CASSNTGPNNSPLHF TGTGCCAGCTCAAACACAGGACCGAATAATTCACCCCTCCACTTT
NA TRBJ1-1 TRBV4-1 NA CASTSRGSQAFF TGCGCCAGCACATCCCGGGGCAGCCAAGCTTTCTTT
NA TRBJ2-3 TRBV2 NA CASSAQGTDTQYF TGTGCCAGCAGTGCCCAGGGCACAGATACGCAGTATTTT
TRBD1 TRBJ1-2 TRBV7-8 NA CASSSRDRVGYGYTF TGTGCCAGCAGCTCCCGGGACAGGGTTGGTTATGGCTACACCTTC
TRBD2 TRBJ2-5 TRBV7-9 few CASSFGLAGGTPRAQYF TGTGCCAGCAGCTTCGGACTAGCGGGGGGGACACCAAGGGCCCAGTACTTC
NA TRBJ1-1 TRBV15 NA CATSRDPKGESKAFF TGTGCCACCAGCAGAGATCCCAAGGGGGAAAGTAAAGCTTTCTTT
NA TRBJ1-6 TRBV30 NA CAWSVPTDGAQNSPLHF TGTGCCTGGAGTGTACCCACTGACGGTGCCCAGAATTCACCCCTCCACTTT
NA TRBJ1-1 TRBV29-1 NA CSVGIPGGATEAFF TGCAGCGTCGGGATCCCGGGGGGGGCCACTGAAGCTTTCTTT
NA TRBJ1-2 TRBV5-6 NA CASSLGAARYGYTF TGTGCCAGCAGCTTGGGGGCCGCAAGGTATGGCTACACCTTC